The clone carrying this TCR beta chain was seen a handful of times. The target antigen is unknown. Template switching by 5'RACE produced TCR cDNA, adding a universal primer site and UMIs. TCRdb analysed the 5' RACE reads with MiXCR anew, one entry per CDR3 protein. This table has nearly 550,000 distinct CDR3 sequences, approximately 21% appearing once. The data originate from a study of T cells after yellow fever vaccination. Study-wide findings and caveats: Clonotypes found in both CD4 and CD8 compartments made up a small share. Post-booster reappearance was seen for most primary-vaccination clones (around 96% CD4, around 91% CD8).

Germline CDR1 and CDR2: SGHTA and FQGNSA. V gave up 1 base and J gave up 8 bases; unmatched junction bases: 1. The CDR3 consists of 14 residues. The TCR sequence derives from a man under 40 who received the YFV17D yellow fever vaccine. Specimen: PBMCs, collected 15 days after the yellow fever booster vaccination. The V and J genes are TRBV7-2 and TRBJ1-4, with 10 bases that match TRBD1. CDR3 sequence: CASSLGGQGEKLFF. The CDR3 nucleotides are TGTGCCAGCAGCTTAGGGGGACAGGGGGAAAAACTGTTTTTT.